This record concerns one TCR beta chain sequence. The antigen is not known. The sample belongs to a study of graft-versus-host responses after intestinal transplantation. As for the study in general: Each patient got anti-thymocyte globulin induction, then tacrolimus and steroids for around three years.

Study conclusions and caveats: Subjects displaying graft-donor T cell macrochimerism possessed elevated graft-versus-host to host-versus-graft clonal ratios inside allografts. Present in recipient marrow, GvH clones included some that appeared first in ileum or blood.

The V and J ends lost 6 bases and 7 bases respectively, with 10 bases between them. The CDR3 runs 12 residues. Germline V gene sequence: CDR1 MDHEN, CDR2 SYDVKM. The repertoire was sequenced with immunoSEQ multiplex PCR; TCRdb's copy has only in-frame clones and lacks some. The sample includes 100,000 or so clones, roughly nine tenths of them seen just once. The chain links TRBV28 to TRBJ2-1; no clear D gene. The origin of this receptor is a human donor who was the organ donor for an intestinal transplant. Sequences were derived from unstimulated CD4+ T cells sorted from spleen or lymph node cells, sampled before transplant. The CDR3 DNA follows: TGTGCCAGCAGGTCGGTGACTAATGAGCAGTTCTTC. It is translated as CASRSVTNEQFF.